Reported below is one T cell receptor (beta chain). TCRdb's copy holds only in-frame clones and misses some; the assay was immunoSEQ multiplex PCR. Of tens of thousands of clones listed, under 95% are singletons. The CDR3 extends over 16 amino acids. J gave up 4 bases and V 5 bases, and 8 bases lay outside the gene matches. The germline V gene has CDR1 MNHEY and CDR2 SMNVEV (reference sequence). This sample is part of a study of technical replicates of blood from a handful of donors. The V gene is TRBV27, the J gene TRBJ2-2; 9 bases fit TRBD1. This clonotype originated in a human donor in good health. Sample: T cells isolated from PBMCs. DNA of the CDR3: TGTGCCAGCAGTCTCAGGACAGGGGCGGGCACCGGGGAGCTGTTTTTT. It is translated as CASSLRTGAGTGELFF.